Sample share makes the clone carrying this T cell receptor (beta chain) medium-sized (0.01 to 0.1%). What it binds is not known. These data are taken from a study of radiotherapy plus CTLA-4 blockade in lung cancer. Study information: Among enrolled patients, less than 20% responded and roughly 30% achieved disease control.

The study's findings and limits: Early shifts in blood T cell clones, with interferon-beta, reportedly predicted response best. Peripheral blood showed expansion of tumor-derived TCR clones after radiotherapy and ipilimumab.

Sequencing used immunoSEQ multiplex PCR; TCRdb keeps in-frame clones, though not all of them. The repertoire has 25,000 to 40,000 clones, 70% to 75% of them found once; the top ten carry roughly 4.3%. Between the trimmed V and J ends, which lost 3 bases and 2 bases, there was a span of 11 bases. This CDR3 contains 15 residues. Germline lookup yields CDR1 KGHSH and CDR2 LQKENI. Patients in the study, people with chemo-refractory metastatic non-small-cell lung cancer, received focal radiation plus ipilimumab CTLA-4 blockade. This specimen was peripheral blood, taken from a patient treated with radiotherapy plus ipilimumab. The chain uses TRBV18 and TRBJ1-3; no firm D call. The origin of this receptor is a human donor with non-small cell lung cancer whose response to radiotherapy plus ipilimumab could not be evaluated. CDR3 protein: CASSPDISAGNTIYF. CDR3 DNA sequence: TGTGCCAGCTCACCTGACATATCAGCTGGAAACACCATATATTTT. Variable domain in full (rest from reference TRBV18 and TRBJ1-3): NAGVMQNPRHLVRRRGQEARLRCSPMKGHSHVYWYRQLPEEGLKFMVYLQKENIIDESGMPKERFSAEFPKEGPSILRIQQVVRGDSAAYFCASSPDISAGNTIYFGEGSWLTVV.